A selection of T cell receptor beta chains follows, all from one sample in a study of identical twins. TCRdb independently ran MiXCR on the 5' RACE reads; one entry per CDR3 protein. Here the sample spans about 530,000 distinct CDR3 sequences, about 22% being singletons. This sample was also put to use in a study of yellow fever vaccine responses in identical twins.

The sequenced sample consisted of CD4+ T cells sorted from blood. These receptors all come from a woman younger than 35 in good health. Both conserved end residues are part of each CDR3. D genes are given only for firm matches. Clone size is stated in some rows and not others, as once, few, many or a class when expanded.

v_call,d_call,clone_size,j_call,cdr3_nt,cdr3_aa
TRBV20-1,-,few,TRBJ2-3,TGCAGTGTGTCTCCGGGGTCCGATACGCAGTATTTT,CSVSPGSDTQYF
TRBV7-2,TRBD1,few,TRBJ1-5,TGTGCCAGCAGCTACAGGGGTCGGGGCAATCAGCCCCAGCATTTT,CASSYRGRGNQPQHF
TRBV10-2,-,few,TRBJ2-1,TGCGCCAGCACCCCCGGGGCAGGAACCTGGGCCCAGCAGTTCTTC,CASTPGAGTWAQQFF
TRBV24-1,TRBD1,few,TRBJ2-2,TGTGCCACCAGTGATCAGACAGGGGCCGGGGAGCTGTTTTTT,CATSDQTGAGELFF
TRBV15,-,few,TRBJ2-6,TGTGCCACCAGCGGATGGGGGACTGGGGCCAACGTCCTGACTTTC,CATSGWGTGANVLTF
TRBV12-3/TRBV12-4,TRBD2,few,TRBJ2-5,TGTGCCAGCAGTTTAGGAGGCGGGAGAGCAGAGACCCAGTACTTC,CASSLGGGRAETQYF
TRBV11-2,TRBD2,-,TRBJ2-7,TGTGCCAGCAGCTCCAATAGCGGGAGGTACGAGCAGTACTTC,CASSSNSGRYEQYF
TRBV10-2,TRBD2,-,TRBJ2-1,TGCGCCAGCAGTGAGGGGGGGGGAACTAGGAATGAGCAGTTCTTC,CASSEGGGTRNEQFF
TRBV5-1,TRBD2,-,TRBJ2-2,TGCGCCAGCAGGACCGGGACTAAAAACACCGGGGAGCTGTTTTTT,CASRTGTKNTGELFF
TRBV6-5,-,-,TRBJ2-7,TGTGCCAGCAGTTACTCTGGCCTCCGCGAGCAGTACTTC,CASSYSGLREQYF
TRBV2,-,-,TRBJ2-1,TGTGCCAGCAGTGGTCAGGGTATCAATGAGCAGTTCTTC,CASSGQGINEQFF
TRBV4-2,TRBD1,once,TRBJ2-2,TGTGCCAGCAGCCAGGTGACAGGGGGAGACACCGGGGAGCTGTTTTTT,CASSQVTGGDTGELFF
TRBV12-3/TRBV12-4,-,-,TRBJ1-5,TGTGCCAGCCTCACAGGGATAGATCAGCCCCAGCATTTT,CASLTGIDQPQHF
TRBV15,-,few,TRBJ2-5,TGTGCCACCAGCGTCAGGGGTCAAGAGACCCAGTACTTC,CATSVRGQETQYF
TRBV20-1,TRBD2,few,TRBJ2-7,TGCAGTGCTAGGGGGGAGGGAGCCCTCTCCTACGAGCAGTACTTC,CSARGEGALSYEQYF
TRBV20-1,TRBD2,-,TRBJ2-5,TGCAGTGCTAGGCGTCTAGCGGGGGACGAGACCCAGTACTTC,CSARRLAGDETQYF
TRBV5-6,-,-,TRBJ1-5,TGTGCCAGCAGCTTCGGCATTAGCAATCAGCCCCAGCATTTT,CASSFGISNQPQHF
TRBV29-1,-,-,TRBJ2-7,TGCAGCGTTGGGTACGGGAGCCACGAGCAGTACTTC,CSVGYGSHEQYF
TRBV28,TRBD2,few,TRBJ2-1,TGTGCCAGCAGTTTGACTAGCGGGAGGGCCGGGGACTTC,CASSLTSGRAGDF
TRBV12-3/TRBV12-4,-,few,TRBJ2-1,TGTGCCAGCAGGCGGCTCAATCCGCGGAGCTCCTACAATGAGCAGTTCTTC,CASRRLNPRSSYNEQFF
TRBV6-5,-,few,TRBJ2-5,TGTGCCAGCAGTTATTTTGAGACCCAGTACTTC,CASSYFETQYF
TRBV12-3/TRBV12-4,TRBD1,few,TRBJ2-7,TGTGCCAGCAGTGCGGACAGGGCTTTCGAGCAGTACTTC,CASSADRAFEQYF
TRBV12-3/TRBV12-4,TRBD2,many,TRBJ2-2,TGTGCCAGCAGTTTGATAGCGGGAGGGACCGGGGAGCTGTTTTTT,CASSLIAGGTGELFF
TRBV6-1,-,few,TRBJ1-6,TGTGCCAGCACCTCCGACTTTCCCCTCCACTTT,CASTSDFPLHF
TRBV7-9,-,few,TRBJ2-1,TGTGCCAGCAGCTTAATCCGGGGACCCTACAATGAGCAGTTCTTC,CASSLIRGPYNEQFF
TRBV6-5,TRBD1,-,TRBJ1-1,TGTGCCAGCAGTTACCGGGGACAGGCGAACACTGAAGCTTTCTTT,CASSYRGQANTEAFF
TRBV29-1,-,-,TRBJ2-1,TGCAGCGTTGAGGTCTACACTTACAATGAGCAGTTCTTC,CSVEVYTYNEQFF
TRBV7-3,-,few,TRBJ2-6,TGTGCCAGCAGCTCCGCACCGAGCTCTGGGGCCAACGTCCTGACTTTC,CASSSAPSSGANVLTF
TRBV27,TRBD2,-,TRBJ2-5,TGTGCCAGCAGTTTCAGCGGGAGGGGAGGGGAGACCCAGTACTTC,CASSFSGRGGETQYF
TRBV20-1,TRBD2,once,TRBJ2-3,TGCAGTGCTGGGACTAGTGGTACGCAGTATTTT,CSAGTSGTQYF
TRBV20-1,-,few,TRBJ2-5,TGCAGTGCTAGAGCCCTCGTCCAAGAGACCCAGTACTTC,CSARALVQETQYF
TRBV20-1,-,-,TRBJ2-2,TGCAGTGCTATCGCGGGACAGACGAACACCGGGGAGCTGTTTTTT,CSAIAGQTNTGELFF
TRBV3-1,-,-,TRBJ2-1,TGTGCCAGCAGCCAAATACTAGCTTCCGTGGGTGAGCAGTTCTTC,CASSQILASVGEQFF
TRBV7-9,TRBD2,-,TRBJ2-3,TGTGCCAGCAGCCCGCCGGGACTAGCGCTCCCAGATACGCAGTATTTT,CASSPPGLALPDTQYF
TRBV7-3,TRBD1,-,TRBJ1-1,TGTGCCAGCAGCTTAAACAGGGGCGCATACACTGAAGCTTTCTTT,CASSLNRGAYTEAFF
TRBV27,-,-,TRBJ2-5,TGTGCCAGCAGCCCTCACCTAGGTGGGACCCAGTACTTC,CASSPHLGGTQYF
TRBV4-1,TRBD1,-,TRBJ2-1,TGCGCCAGCAGCCAAGTCCCCGGGACAGGGTCCTACAATGAGCAGTTCTTC,CASSQVPGTGSYNEQFF
TRBV6-1,TRBD2,-,TRBJ2-1,TGTGCCAGCAAACTAGCGGGGGGGCCCGATGAGCAGTTCTTC,CASKLAGGPDEQFF
TRBV7-8,TRBD1,-,TRBJ1-5,TGTGCCAGCAGGGGACAGGGGGGGAGCAATCAGCCCCAGCATTTT,CASRGQGGSNQPQHF
TRBV3-1,-,-,TRBJ1-1,TGTGCCAGCAGCCAAAGCGTAACAGGGAACACTGAAGCTTTCTTT,CASSQSVTGNTEAFF
TRBV3-1,-,few,TRBJ2-6,TGTGCCAGCAGCCCAAACGCGGGGATGAGCGGGGCCAACGTCCTGACTTTC,CASSPNAGMSGANVLTF
TRBV20-1,-,-,TRBJ1-1,TGCAGTGCGTCAGGGGCCTACACTGAAGCTTTCTTT,CSASGAYTEAFF
TRBV7-3,-,few,TRBJ2-7,TGTGCCAGCAGCCCGGGGGCGCTTTCCTACGAGCAGTACTTC,CASSPGALSYEQYF
TRBV12-3/TRBV12-4,-,few,TRBJ1-2,TGTGCCAGCAGTGTGGGCCGGCTTGGCTACACCTTC,CASSVGRLGYTF
TRBV21-1,-,-,TRBJ2-7,TGTGCCAGCAGCAAACCGGGACAGCCGATAGTTTTCTACGAGCAGTACTTC,CASSKPGQPIVFYEQYF